In this sample, the clone carrying this TCR beta chain turned up many times. What it binds is unknown. These data come from a study of T cells after posttransplantation cyclophosphamide. Study outcomes and limitations: Recipient CMV seropositivity and CMV reactivation strongly tracked TRB clonality. Blood and skin or GI T cell repertoires showed limited TRB overlap.

The related graft donor's blood sample was taken on the day of bone marrow donation. Sequenced by immunoSEQ multiplex PCR; TCRdb stores in-frame clones only, minus some. The sample shows about 39,000 clones, none of them appearing just once. The CDR3 covers 16 residues. J was trimmed by 1 base and V by 5 bases; bases with no gene match: 7. From germline, CDR1 is SEHNR and CDR2 FQNEAQ (reference sequence). This sequence originates from a woman in her fifties or sixties in good health and a related stem cell transplant donor. This rearrangement joins TRBV7-9 to TRBJ2-7; TRBD2 matches at 11 bases. Sequenced material: PBMCs. The CDR3 is CASSKETSGGSYEQYF. The CDR3 bases are TGTGCCAGCAGCAAAGAAACTAGCGGGGGATCCTACGAGCAGTACTTC.